This record looks at one TCR beta chain sequence and its context. The source of the sample is a study of blood T cell repertoires in COVID-19. The ends were cut back, 2 bases at V and 0 bases at J, with 17 bases in the middle. This CDR3 region has 17 residues. Germline CDR1 SGHTA, CDR2 FQGNSA. Original handling: The assay estimated nucleated cells by amplifying reference gene primers. TCRdb's copy holds only in-frame clones and misses some; the assay was immunoSEQ multiplex PCR. D and trimming were read from the DNA, whereas the V and J calls and clone size are those reported in that table. Of some 150,000 clones listed, 80% to 90% are singletons.

The chain has TRBV7-2 and TRBJ2-7; D not resolved. Sequencing was done on a sample of peripheral blood. This clonotype was sampled from a middle-aged woman with acute or convalescent COVID-19. The CDR3: CASSLYLVKLLSYEQYF. CDR3 nucleotide sequence: TGTGCCAGCAGCTTATACTTAGTTAAACTTCTCTCCTACGAGCAGTACTTC.